Presented here are 3 T cell receptor beta chains from one specimen sequenced in a study of CD8+ T cells in alopecia areata. The sequencing template was cDNA reverse transcribed from extracted RNA. Only in-frame clones appear in the TCRdb table, and some are missing; sequencing was by immunoSEQ multiplex PCR. This sample has over 200,000 clones; approximately 61% occur once, and the top ten carry approximately 0.45%. The specimen was CD4+ T cells sorted from blood, collected at week 0. The receptors come from a human donor with alopecia areata.

This clone occurred a few times. The J gene is TRBJ2-7, the V gene TRBV19; 10 bases fit TRBD1. CDR1 is LNHDA, CDR2 SQIVND, per germline (reference sequence). CDR3 length: 16 residues. The J segment lost 4 bases and the V segment lost 6 bases, leaving 12 bases of the junction unmatched. CDR3 loop: CASSPARDRGRYEQYF. The CDR3 bases are TGTGCCAGTAGCCCCGCCAGGGACAGGGGAAGGTACGAGCAGTACTTC.

This chain connects TRBV13 to TRBJ1-2; no definite D call. Per germline, CDR1 PRHDT and CDR2 FYEKMQ (reference sequence). The length of the CDR3 is 15 residues. The ends were cut back, 5 bases at V and 8 bases at J, with 21 bases in the middle. The CDR3 nucleotides are TGTGCCAGCAGCCGCCTAATACTACGTAGCTCCGGCTACACCTTC. It yields the protein CASSRLILRSSGYTF.

The chain employs TRBV29-1 and TRBJ1-2, with D unclear. V gave up 3 bases and J gave up 4 bases, with 6 bases separating them. The CDR3 length is 11 residues. Germline CDR1 and CDR2: SQVTM and ANQGSEA. The CDR3 bases are TGCAGCGTTGATGGACCCTATGGCTACACCTTC. The encoded protein is CSVDGPYGYTF.